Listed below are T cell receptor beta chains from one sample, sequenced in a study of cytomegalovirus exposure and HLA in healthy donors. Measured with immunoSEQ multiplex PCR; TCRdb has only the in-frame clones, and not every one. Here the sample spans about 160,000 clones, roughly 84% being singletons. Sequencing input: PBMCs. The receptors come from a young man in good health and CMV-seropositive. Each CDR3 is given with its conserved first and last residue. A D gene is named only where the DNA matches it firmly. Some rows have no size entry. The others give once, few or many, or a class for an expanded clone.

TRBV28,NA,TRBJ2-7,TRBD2,CASSPLRELKYEQYF,TGTGCCAGCAGCCCTTTGCGGGAGTTAAAGTACGAGCAGTACTTC
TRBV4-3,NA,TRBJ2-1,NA,CASSHLRGGPYNEQFF,TGCGCCAGCAGCCACCTGCGAGGAGGGCCCTACAATGAGCAGTTCTTC
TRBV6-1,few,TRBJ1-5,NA,CASSEEDGGGNQPQHF,TGTGCCAGCAGTGAAGAGGATGGGGGGGGCAATCAGCCCCAGCATTTT
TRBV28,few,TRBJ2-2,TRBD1,CASSVQGANTGELFF,TGTGCCAGCAGTGTTCAGGGGGCGAACACCGGGGAGCTGTTTTTT
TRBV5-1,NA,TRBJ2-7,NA,CASNLSPGTPPYEQYF,TGCGCCAGCAACCTATCGCCCGGGACTCCCCCCTACGAGCAGTACTTC
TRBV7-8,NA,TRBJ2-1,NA,CASSIRRIGEQFF,TGTGCCAGCAGCATCCGGCGGATAGGTGAGCAGTTCTTC
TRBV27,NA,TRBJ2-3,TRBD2,CASSLLTSGTLDTQYF,TGTGCCAGCAGTCTCCTGACTAGCGGGACGCTAGATACGCAGTATTTT
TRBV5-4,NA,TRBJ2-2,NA,CASSFFRGSNTGELFF,TGTGCCAGCAGCTTTTTCAGGGGCAGTAACACCGGGGAGCTGTTTTTT
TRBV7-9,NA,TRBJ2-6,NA,CASRTVPETGSGANVLTF,TGTGCCAGCAGAACAGTTCCCGAAACAGGTTCTGGGGCCAACGTCCTGACTTTC
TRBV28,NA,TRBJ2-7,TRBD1,CASSSGQAWEQYF,TGTGCCAGCAGCTCCGGACAGGCCTGGGAGCAGTACTTC
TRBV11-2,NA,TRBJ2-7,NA,CASAPAWLAKNLEQYF,TGTGCCAGCGCCCCCGCCTGGTTGGCAAAGAACCTGGAGCAGTACTTC
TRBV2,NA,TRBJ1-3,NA,CASSDLGVGNTIYF,TGTGCCAGCAGTGATCTGGGAGTGGGAAACACCATATATTTT
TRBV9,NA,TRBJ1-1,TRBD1,CASSGQGEAFF,TGTGCCAGCAGCGGACAGGGAGAAGCTTTCTTT
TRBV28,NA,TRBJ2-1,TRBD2,CASSRTSGSNEQFF,TGTGCCAGCAGTCGGACTAGCGGGAGCAATGAGCAGTTCTTC
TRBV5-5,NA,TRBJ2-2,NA,CASSLGGAGELFF,TGTGCCAGCAGCTTGGGCGGGGCCGGGGAGCTGTTTTTT
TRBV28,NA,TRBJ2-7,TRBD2,CASSSGGGSLSYEQYF,TGTGCCAGCAGTTCCGGGGGGGGGAGTCTCTCCTACGAGCAGTACTTC
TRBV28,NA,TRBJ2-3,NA,CASSFIAETTSTDTQYF,TGTGCCAGCAGTTTTATAGCGGAAACAACTAGCACAGATACGCAGTATTTT
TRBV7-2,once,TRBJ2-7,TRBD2,CASSFSGGGRAGDEQYF,TGTGCCAGCAGCTTCAGCGGGGGGGGCCGAGCTGGGGACGAGCAGTACTTC
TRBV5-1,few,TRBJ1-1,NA,CASSPDSSNTEAFF,TGCGCCAGCAGCCCGGACAGTTCTAACACTGAAGCTTTCTTT
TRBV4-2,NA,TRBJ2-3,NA,CASRVSLGGTDTQYF,TGTGCCAGCAGAGTATCGCTAGGGGGTACAGATACGCAGTATTTT
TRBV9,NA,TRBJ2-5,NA,CASSLWGGAEETQYF,TGTGCCAGCAGCCTCTGGGGGGGGGCTGAAGAGACCCAGTACTTC
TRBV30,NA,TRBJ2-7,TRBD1,CAWFSGTGSQRGEQYF,TGTGCCTGGTTTTCCGGGACAGGGAGCCAAAGGGGCGAGCAGTACTTC
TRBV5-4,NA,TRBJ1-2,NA,CASSSPGRNYGYTF,TGTGCCAGCAGCTCCCCCGGGAGAAACTATGGCTACACCTTC
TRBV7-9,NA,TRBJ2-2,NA,CASSSAQGLNTGELFF,TGTGCCAGCAGCTCCGCCCAGGGCCTGAACACCGGGGAGCTGTTTTTT
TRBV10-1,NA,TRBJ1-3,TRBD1,CASSEDRDSGNTIYF,TGCGCCAGCAGTGAGGACAGGGACTCTGGAAACACCATATATTTT
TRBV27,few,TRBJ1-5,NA,CASSSYLRDNQPQHF,TGTGCCAGCAGTTCCTACCTCAGGGACAATCAGCCCCAGCATTTT
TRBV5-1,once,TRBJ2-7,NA,CASSIRTDTYEQYF,TGCGCCAGCAGCATACGGACTGACACCTACGAGCAGTACTTC
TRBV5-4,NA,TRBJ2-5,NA,CASSPWVGGGPETQYF,TGTGCCAGCAGCCCGTGGGTGGGGGGGGGCCCGGAGACCCAGTACTTC
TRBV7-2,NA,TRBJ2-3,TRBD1,CASSLGGQGVGDTQYF,TGTGCCAGCAGCTTAGGAGGGCAGGGGGTGGGAGATACGCAGTATTTT
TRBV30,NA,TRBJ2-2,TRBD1,CATDREGVRVPNTGELFF,TGTGCCACGGACAGGGAAGGGGTTAGGGTTCCGAACACCGGGGAGCTGTTTTTT